Given below is one TCR beta chain in context. These data come from a study of CD4 and CD8 cells across lung adenocarcinoma regions. TCRdb itself ran the PCR reads through MiXCR, one entry per CDR3 protein. The sample shows over 10,000 distinct CDR3 sequences, roughly 56% of them seen only once. Samples came from patients with localized non-small cell lung adenocarcinoma. This sequence originates from a female donor with lung adenocarcinoma. The CD4 and CD8 labels of this study may be unreliable. The sample consisted of CD8+ T cells from the margin of a lung tumor.

The CDR3 DNA reads TGCGCCAGCAGCGCCCCGGGGCTGAGAGCCAAAAACATTCAGTACTTC. Protein product: CASSAPGLRAKNIQYF. The chain uses TRBV4-1 and TRBJ2-4; the D call may be TRBD1 or TRBD2 (5 bases each). V lost 5 bases to trimming and J lost 0 bases, with 14 bases between them. The CDR3 is made up of 16 amino acids. Germline lookup yields CDR1 MGHRA and CDR2 YSYEKL.